This T cell receptor beta chain derives from a study of blood T cell repertoires in COVID-19. Study context: Sites in the United States, Italy and Spain provided acute and convalescent COVID-19 samples. In each case, the material was cDNA or gDNA derived from T cells, B-cell-depleted T cells, or PBMCs.

CDR3 length: 13 residues. V lost 6 bases to trimming and J lost 4 bases, with 13 bases between them. Germline assignment: CDR1 SGHRS and CDR2 YFSETQ. The authors' processing: Scientists estimated how many nucleated cells there were by amplifying reference gene primers. Generated by immunoSEQ multiplex PCR, the TCRdb table keeps only in-frame clones and is missing some. The V and J calls and clone size are taken from that table; D and trimming were inferred from the DNA. Of more than 60,000 clones listed, 90% are singletons. Sequenced: peripheral blood. The receptor was derived from a human donor in a cohort sampled during active COVID-19. The chain combines TRBV5-1 with TRBJ1-1; D is perhaps TRBD1 (5 bases). The CDR3 region is CASTQGIGTEAFF. The CDR3 nucleotides are TGCGCCAGCACGCAGGGTATCGGCACTGAAGCTTTCTTT. Together with reference TRBV5-1 and TRBJ1-1, the CDR3 gives the full variable domain: KAGVTQTPRYLIKTRGQQVTLSCSPISGHRSVSWYQQTPGQGLQFLFEYFSETQRNKGNFPGRFSGRQFSNSRSEMNVSTLELGDSALYLCASTQGIGTEAFFGQGTRLTVV.